The 16 T cell receptor beta chains below were found in one sample sequenced in a study of T-cell memory formation after mild COVID-19. MiXCR, run by TCRdb on the 5' RACE reads, gives a single entry per CDR3 protein. The table shows around 320,000 distinct CDR3 sequences, with around 19% occurring only once. The material sequenced was PBMCs or a T cell subset sorted from them (not recorded which). All receptors come from a man aged 18 to 29 who had mild COVID-19 (a few samples of this study predate the infection). Cell type and time point are not known.

V is TRBV15 and J is TRBJ2-1; 11 nucleotides match TRBD2. Germline lookup yields CDR1 LNHNV and CDR2 YYDKDF (reference sequence). V gave up 5 bases and J gave up 7 bases; unmatched junction bases: 7. The CDR3 consists of 15 residues. The CDR3 DNA reads as TGTGCCACCAGCCCTAGCGGGGGGACCTTTAATGAGCAGTTCTTC. Its protein product is CATSPSGGTFNEQFF. Based on the CDR3 plus reference TRBV15 and TRBJ2-1, the full variable domain is DAMVIQNPRYQVTQFGKPVTLSCSQTLNHNVMYWYQQKSSQAPKLLFHYYDKDFNNEADTPDNFQSRRPNTSFCFLDIRSPGLGDTAMYLCATSPSGGTFNEQFFGPGTRLTVL.

The rearrangement uses TRBV4-2 and TRBJ2-4, with TRBD2 matching over 8 bases. V lost 1 base and J lost 0; bases outside the gene matches: 5. The germline CDR1 and CDR2 sequences are LGHNA and YNFKEQ. The CDR3 extends over 17 amino acids. CDR3 region: CASSQGASGGAKNIQYF. The CDR3 nucleotides are TGTGCCAGCAGCCAAGGTGCCAGCGGGGGAGCCAAAAACATTCAGTACTTC.

J is TRBJ2-3 and V is TRBV5-6, with D unclear. The germline V and J ends were trimmed by 6 bases and 0 bases, with 8 bases remaining between them. The CDR3 contains 13 residues. Looked up from germline, CDR1 is SGHDT and CDR2 is YYEEEE. The CDR3 sequence: CASKTTSTDTQYF. The CDR3, as DNA: TGTGCCAGCAAGACGACTAGCACAGATACGCAGTATTTT.

The genes are TRBV5-1 and TRBJ2-3; D is perhaps TRBD2 (6 bases). Trimming removed 2 bases at V and 4 bases at J, with 11 bases between. CDR3 length: 14 residues. CDR1 and CDR2 (germline): SGHRS, YFSETQ. The CDR3 here is CASSFGQRADTQYF. The CDR3, as DNA: TGCGCCAGCAGCTTCGGCCAGCGGGCAGATACGCAGTATTTT.

This clonotype was observed at least ten times. The chain has TRBV7-2 and TRBJ2-2; a weak D match, TRBD1 (5 bases). Germline V gives CDR1 SGHTA, CDR2 FQGNSA. The CDR3 covers 14 residues. Trimming cost V 2 bases and J 6 bases, with 10 bases left between them. The CDR3 here is CASSLIGAPGELFF. The CDR3 DNA follows: TGTGCCAGCAGCTTAATTGGGGCACCCGGGGAGCTGTTTTTT.

Only a few counts were recorded for this clonotype. The chain has TRBV7-9 and TRBJ2-3; possibly TRBD1 or TRBD2 for D (5 bases each). This CDR3 region has 14 residues. The germline CDR1 and CDR2 sequences are SEHNR and FQNEAQ (reference sequence). The V and J ends lost 5 bases and 4 bases respectively, with 13 bases between them. CDR3 amino acids: CASSIGTRADTQYF. As DNA, the CDR3 is TGTGCCAGCAGCATCGGGACCAGGGCAGATACGCAGTATTTT.

This clonotype was seen a few times. The V gene is TRBV4-1, the J gene TRBJ2-2; 8 bases agree with TRBD1. Germline loops: CDR1 MGHRA, CDR2 YSYEKL. V shed 4 bases, J shed 6 bases, and the junction held 13 bases outside the gene matches. This CDR3 comprises 17 residues. The CDR3: CASSRLDREEWAGELFF. CDR3 coding DNA: TGCGCCAGCAGCCGGTTGGACAGGGAAGAGTGGGCCGGGGAGCTGTTTTTT.

This chain links TRBV19 with TRBJ1-1, with TRBD1 matching 10 bases. V was clipped by 6 bases and J by 12 bases; unmatched bases: 19. CDR1 is LNHDA, CDR2 SQIVND, per germline (reference sequence). CDR3 length equals 16 residues. CDR3 protein: CASSPKGQGFPMWTFF. In nucleotides, the CDR3 is TGTGCCAGTAGCCCTAAGGGACAGGGGTTTCCGATGTGGACTTTCTTT.

This clonotype has only a few counts. The chain combines TRBV28 with TRBJ1-2; no firm D call. The CDR3 covers 11 residues. Germline CDR1 reads MDHEN; CDR2 reads SYDVKM. Between the trimmed V and J ends, which lost 4 bases and 2 bases, there was a span of 2 bases. As DNA, the CDR3 is TGTGCCAGCAGTTACAACTATGGCTACACCTTC. It codes for CASSYNYGYTF.

V and J are TRBV4-1 and TRBJ1-2, with a tentative D call TRBD1 (6 bases). Looked up from germline, CDR1 is MGHRA and CDR2 is YSYEKL. V was shortened by 0 bases and J by 6 bases, with 17 bases between the two germline ends. This CDR3 has 16 residues. The CDR3 loop is CASSQDGTGIVHGYTF. CDR3 nucleotide sequence: TGCGCCAGCAGCCAAGATGGAACAGGGATCGTCCATGGCTACACCTTC.

This clonotype was seen a handful of times. The chain combines TRBV10-3 with TRBJ2-7, with 7 bases matching TRBD1. The CDR3 totals 15 residues. V lost 6 bases to trimming and J lost 2 bases; unmatched junction nucleotides: 10. The germline V gene encodes CDR1 ENHRY and CDR2 SYGVKD. This CDR3 reads CAIRPDRASAYEQYF. CDR3 sequence (DNA): TGTGCCATCAGACCAGACAGGGCGTCGGCCTACGAGCAGTACTTC.

V gene TRBV10-3 combines with J gene TRBJ2-6; 11 bases align to TRBD1. The CDR3 consists of 17 residues. With 6 bases clipped from V and 2 bases from J, the junction kept 6 bases outside the gene matches. Germline CDR1 and CDR2: ENHRY and SYGVKD. For the CDR3, the DNA is TGTGCCATCAGCGGACAGGGGGCAGGAACTGGGGCCAACGTCCTGACTTTC. This gives the protein CAISGQGAGTGANVLTF.

This clonotype was found a few times. This chain links TRBV7-9 with TRBJ1-5; D possibly corresponds to TRBD1 (5 bases). The CDR3 is made up of 14 amino acids. From germline, CDR1 is SEHNR and CDR2 FQNEAQ (reference sequence). Trimming took 3 bases from V and 3 from J, leaving 9 bases between them. In DNA form, the CDR3 reads TGTGCCAGCAGCTTCGGAGGGGCCAATCAGCCCCAGCATTTT. It translates to CASSFGGANQPQHF.

This clonotype was observed a handful of times. Here the CDR3 DNA reads TGTGCCAGCAGCCCAATAACAGGGTACACTGAAGCTTTCTTT. It yields the protein CASSPITGYTEAFF. The chain has TRBV7-8 and TRBJ1-1; D is possibly TRBD1 (6 bases). CDR1 is SGHVS and CDR2 is FQNEAQ in the germline V gene. The CDR3 totals 14 residues. V lost 5 bases, J lost 3 bases, and 13 bases lay in between.

The chain recombines TRBV27 with TRBJ2-7; 9 positions match TRBD1. V shed 7 bases and J 1 base; nucleotides not matched to a gene: 5. Germline V gene lookup returns CDR1 MNHEY and CDR2 SMNVEV (reference sequence). The CDR3 has 14 amino acids. CDR3 sequence reads: CASKGTGFSYEQYF. CDR3 coding DNA: TGTGCCAGCAAGGGGACAGGGTTTTCCTACGAGCAGTACTTC.

The chain joins TRBV2 to TRBJ2-5, with 7 nucleotides matching TRBD1. The CDR3 extends over 14 amino acids. Germline-derived CDR1 and CDR2 are SNHLY and FYNNEI. V trimming: 4 bases; J trimming: 3 bases; junction bases outside the gene matches: 5. The CDR3 loop is CASSVTGPEETQYF. CDR3 bases: TGTGCCAGCAGTGTGACAGGGCCTGAAGAGACCCAGTACTTC.